The next 32 T cell receptor beta chains were all read from a single sample in a study of sequential checkpoint blockade in melanoma. TCRdb keeps only in-frame clones here, not all; method: immunoSEQ multiplex PCR. The data show several thousand clones, about 28% seen once. Treatment denoted: randomized to nivolumab then ipilimumab (arm A) or the reverse (arm B). The input for sequencing was tumor tissue (inferred from file names), taken from a patient given nivolumab and ipilimumab in sequence. The receptors here all came from a human donor with melanoma.

The rearrangement uses TRBV1 and TRBJ2-2. TRBV1 is a pseudogene segment. This CDR3 contains 16 residues. This CDR3 is CASSPEGREGTGELFF. The CDR3 coding sequence is TGCGCCAGCAGCCCTGAGGGGAGAGAGGGCACCGGGGAGCTGTTTTTT.

This clone is medium-sized (0.01 to 0.1%). The rearrangement links TRBV6-8 to TRBJ2-7; 8 bases agree with TRBD2. Germline loops: CDR1 MNHGY, CDR2 SAAAGT. Trimming removed 2 bases from V and 5 bases from J; junction bases left unmatched: 5. CDR3 length: 14 amino acids. CDR3 sequence: CASSYIAGKNEQYF. CDR3 DNA sequence: TGTGCCAGCAGTTACATAGCGGGAAAAAACGAGCAGTACTTC.

The table lists this clone with many counts. The chain employs TRBV6-1 and TRBJ1-1; the D gene is possibly TRBD1 (6 bases). CDR3 length: 17 residues. CDR1 is MNHNS, CDR2 SASEGT, per germline. V was pared by 1 base and J by 3 bases, with 18 bases between. The CDR3 coding sequence is TGTGCCAGCAGTGAAGGGCACGGGGGGGCCCGGTACACTGAAGCTTTCTTT. This translates into CASSEGHGGARYTEAFF.

The chain has TRBV25-1 and TRBJ2-1; tentative D call: TRBD1 (6 bases). CDR3 length: 14 amino acids. Between the trimmed V and J ends, which lost 2 bases and 4 bases, there was a span of 9 bases. Germline CDR1 and CDR2: MGHDK and SYGVNS. For the CDR3, the DNA is TGTGCCAGCAGTGAACAGGGGCTATACAATGAGCAGTTCTTC. This gives the protein CASSEQGLYNEQFF.

The V call is TRBV19, the J call TRBJ1-2; 8 nucleotides agree with TRBD1. This CDR3 spans 15 amino acids. Trimming cost V 4 bases and J 4 bases; bases outside gene matches: 8. CDR1 is LNHDA, CDR2 SQIVND, per germline (reference sequence). CDR3 amino acids: CASSTPGQDFYGYTF. The CDR3 coding sequence is TGTGCCAGTAGTACCCCGGGACAGGATTTCTATGGCTACACCTTC.

In this sample, this clone turned up many times. This chain joins TRBV11-3 and TRBJ1-5; D remains ambiguous. CDR1 and CDR2 (germline): SGHNT, YENEEA. CDR3 length: 14 residues. Trimming cost V 1 base and J 4 bases, with 8 bases left between them. The CDR3 DNA sequence: TGTGCCAGCAGCTTAGTTCCCCTAAATCAGCCCCAGCATTTT. Residues: CASSLVPLNQPQHF.

This rearrangement joins TRBV6-8 to TRBJ1-1; D call uncertain. This CDR3 comprises 16 residues. V lost 2 bases to trimming and J lost 1 base, with 14 bases between them. CDR1 MNHGY and CDR2 SAAAGT come from the germline V gene. CDR3 residues: CASSYAPPGENTEAFF. The CDR3 DNA reads TGTGCCAGCAGTTACGCCCCCCCCGGGGAGAACACTGAAGCTTTCTTT.

The V gene is TRBV30, the J gene TRBJ2-3, with 10 bases fitting TRBD2. In germline, CDR1 is GTSNPN, CDR2 SVGIG (reference sequence). Trimming cost V 6 bases and J 8 bases; bases outside gene matches: 8. The CDR3 totals 13 residues. Written as DNA, the CDR3 is TGTGCCTGCCACATAGCGGGGGGAACTACGCAGTATTTT. Translating it yields CACHIAGGTTQYF. Based on the CDR3 plus reference TRBV30 and TRBJ2-3, the full variable domain is SQTIHQWPATLVQPVGSPLSLECTVEGTSNPNLYWYRQAAGRGLQLLFYSVGIGQISSEVPQNLSASRPQDRQFILSSKKLLLSDSGFYLCACHIAGGTTQYFGPGTRLTVL.

This clone counts as medium-sized (0.01 to 0.1%). The chain has TRBV30 and TRBJ2-3, with 9 bases lining up with TRBD2. J lost 6 bases, V lost 5 bases, and 9 bases had no gene match. This CDR3 is 14 amino acids long. Germline CDR1 reads GTSNPN; CDR2 reads SVGIG (reference sequence). The CDR3 nucleotides read TGTGCCTGGGCTAGCGGGGTCCAAGGCGATACGCAGTATTTT. Amino acids: CAWASGVQGDTQYF.

The chain carries TRBV25-1 and TRBJ2-2; 7 bases line up with TRBD1. The CDR3 runs 16 residues. Germline V gene lookup returns CDR1 MGHDK and CDR2 SYGVNS. V lost 3 bases and J lost 2; bases outside the gene matches: 6. The CDR3 DNA reads as TGTGCCAGCAGTGATCCCGGGACAGCTAACACCGGGGAGCTGTTTTTT. Protein: CASSDPGTANTGELFF.

This clone is classed as large. The CDR3 region has the DNA TGTGCCAGCAGCACGGGGCCCGGACCGACTGGAAACACCATATATTTT. This translates into CASSTGPGPTGNTIYF. The chain couples TRBV11-3 to TRBJ1-3, with D possibly being TRBD1 (5 bases). The V and J ends lost 5 bases and 2 bases respectively, with 16 bases between them. This CDR3 is 16 amino acids long. The germline V gene has CDR1 SGHNT and CDR2 YENEEA.

This clone was seen only once. The chain uses TRBV19 and TRBJ2-2; D might be TRBD2 (5 bases). Trimming removed 3 bases at V and 4 bases at J, with 6 bases between. Germline loops: CDR1 LNHDA, CDR2 SQIVND (reference sequence). The CDR3 has 13 amino acids. The CDR3: CASSIEGTGELFF. CDR3 nucleotide sequence: TGTGCCAGTAGTATCGAGGGCACCGGGGAGCTGTTTTTT.

The CDR3 sequence is CASSYQGFPMNTEAFF. CDR3 sequence (DNA): TGTGCCAGCAGTTACCAGGGGTTCCCCATGAACACTGAAGCTTTCTTT. The rearrangement joins TRBV6-8 to TRBJ1-1; D might be TRBD1 (6 bases). The CDR3 is made up of 16 amino acids. Germline CDR1 and CDR2: MNHGY and SAAAGT. Trimming removed 2 bases from V and 0 bases from J, with 13 bases in between.

This clone occurred a few times. The J gene is TRBJ2-5, the V gene TRBV12-2; TRBD2 was called by the table and not checked on the DNA. TRBV12-2 is an annotated pseudogene. The CDR3 runs 17 residues. The CDR3 spells CASQRITEAGTVETQYF. The CDR3 DNA sequence: TGTGCCAGTCAAAGGATCACCGAAGCGGGAACGGTCGAGACCCAGTACTTC.

This clone was picked up many times. The chain employs TRBV11-3 and TRBJ1-4; D remains ambiguous. The CDR3 runs to 14 residues. The V and J ends lost 6 bases and 5 bases respectively, with 13 bases between them. Germline V gene sequence: CDR1 SGHNT, CDR2 YENEEA. Here the CDR3 DNA reads TGTGCCAGCAGACGCGGGGTCCTAAATGAAAAACTGTTTTTT. It codes for CASRRGVLNEKLFF.

The table lists this clone with a few counts. J is TRBJ2-3 and V is TRBV28, with D maybe TRBD2 (6 bases). Germline loops: CDR1 MDHEN, CDR2 SYDVKM. V was trimmed by 2 bases and J by 1 base, leaving 10 bases between them. The CDR3 consists of 15 residues. This CDR3 reads CASSLGGTGTDTQYF. The CDR3 coding sequence is TGTGCCAGCAGTTTAGGTGGGACTGGCACAGATACGCAGTATTTT.

CDR3 nucleotide sequence: TGCGCCAGCAGCCACGGGACTAGCGAATCCTACGAGCAGTACTTC. Its protein product is CASSHGTSESYEQYF. J is TRBJ2-7 and V is TRBV4-1, with TRBD2 matching 10 bases. Germline CDR1 MGHRA, CDR2 YSYEKL. The CDR3 is 15 residues long. Trimming removed 3 bases from V and 1 base from J; junction bases left unmatched: 3.

This clone was observed at least ten times. The chain carries TRBV11-3 and TRBJ2-1; D not resolved. The CDR3 loop spans 16 amino acids. Deletions cut 2 bases from V and 3 bases from J, with 14 bases between. The germline CDR1 and CDR2 sequences are SGHNT and YENEEA. Here the CDR3 reads CASSLFSGVGYNEQFF. The CDR3 region has the DNA TGTGCCAGCAGCTTATTCTCTGGAGTCGGCTACAATGAGCAGTTCTTC. Filled out from reference TRBV11-3 and TRBJ2-1, the complete variable domain reads EAGVVQSPRYKIIEKKQPVAFWCNPISGHNTLYWYLQNLGQGPELLIRYENEEAVDDSQLPKDRFSAERLKGVDSTLKIQPAELGDSAVYLCASSLFSGVGYNEQFFGPGTRLTVL.

This chain joins TRBV6-8 and TRBJ2-7; 9 nucleotides line up with TRBD1. Per germline, CDR1 MNHGY and CDR2 SAAAGT. The CDR3 contains 15 residues. Unmatched junction bases numbered 13, after V lost 5 bases and J lost 8 bases. CDR3 DNA: TGTGCCAGCAGTGCCCGGACAGGGGCTACTTTGAAGCAGTACTTC. Amino acid sequence: CASSARTGATLKQYF.

The chain employs TRBV5-1 and TRBJ1-1; TRBD1 might be the D (5 bases). Trimming cost V 0 bases and J 1 base, with 10 bases left between them. Germline CDR1 SGHRS, CDR2 YFSETQ. The CDR3 consists of 15 residues. DNA of the CDR3: TGCGCCAGCAGCTTGGAGGACACCTGGAACACTGAAGCTTTCTTT. Translation: CASSLEDTWNTEAFF.

By frequency in the sample, this clone is large. CDR3 bases: TGTGCCAGCAGCCCAGACAGGGCGGATGAAAAACTGTTTTTT. It specifies CASSPDRADEKLFF. This chain uses TRBV6-8 with TRBJ1-4; 7 bases are shared with TRBD1. Germline V gene data show CDR1 as MNHGY and CDR2 as SAAAGT. J gave up 6 bases and V 6 bases, and 7 bases lay outside the gene matches. The CDR3 consists of 14 residues.

This clone was detected only a few times. CDR3: CASSLSLNTEAFF. CDR3 in DNA: TGTGCCAGCAGCTTATCTTTGAACACTGAAGCTTTCTTT. This rearrangement joins TRBV7-1 to TRBJ1-1; D not resolved. TRBV7-1 is an ORF for which the function is uncertain. With 4 bases removed from V and 0 bases from J, the gap between germline ends came to 6 bases. The CDR3 is 13 amino acids.

This clone was seen repeatedly, ten times or more. The chain joins TRBV11-3 to TRBJ2-2; TRBD2 agrees at 9 bases. Germline assignment: CDR1 SGHNT and CDR2 YENEEA. The V gene end was trimmed by 3 bases and the J gene end by 0 bases; junction bases not matched to a gene: 5. This CDR3 comprises 17 residues. The CDR3 DNA is TGTGCCAGCAGCTTTTTAGCGGGGGACGCGAACACCGGGGAGCTGTTTTTT. This translates into CASSFLAGDANTGELFF.

The V and J genes are TRBV19 and TRBJ1-1, with a possible D match to TRBD1 (5 bases). This CDR3 comprises 13 residues. V lost 6 bases, J lost 4 bases, and 12 bases lay in between. CDR1 is LNHDA, CDR2 SQIVND, per germline (reference sequence). The CDR3 region is CASSSLRGTEAFF. The DNA for the CDR3 is TGTGCCAGTAGCTCCCTGAGGGGCACTGAAGCTTTCTTT.

The chain joins TRBV5-1 to TRBJ2-2, with TRBD1 identical over 7 bases. Germline V gene lookup returns CDR1 SGHRS and CDR2 YFSETQ. The CDR3 consists of 14 residues. Trimming took 4 bases from V and 5 from J; bases not matched to a gene: 5. This chain's CDR3 is CASSLGQVTGELFF. CDR3 DNA sequence: TGCGCCAGCAGCCTAGGACAGGTTACCGGGGAGCTGTTTTTT.

The V and J genes are TRBV29-1 and TRBJ1-2; 8 bases match TRBD1. CDR1 and CDR2 (germline): SQVTM, ANQGSEA. J gave up 6 bases and V 6 bases, and 6 bases lay outside the gene matches. The CDR3 consists of 12 residues. For the CDR3, the DNA is TGCAGCGTCGCGGACAGGGCCAATGGCTACACCTTC. It yields the protein CSVADRANGYTF.

This clone turned up a few times. The chain couples TRBV11-3 to TRBJ2-3; possible D gene TRBD2, 6 bases. Germline values: CDR1 SGHNT, CDR2 YENEEA. The CDR3 consists of 19 residues. Between the trimmed V and J ends, which lost 5 bases and 1 base, there was a span of 25 bases. CDR3 DNA: TGTGCCAGCAGCCTAACACCCGACAGAACGGGAGCCCGCACAGATACGCAGTATTTT. Protein: CASSLTPDRTGARTDTQYF.

The chain recombines TRBV18 with TRBJ2-2; 9 bases are shared with TRBD2. Trimming cost V 6 bases and J 2 bases; bases outside gene matches: 13. The germline V gene has CDR1 KGHSH and CDR2 LQKENI. This CDR3 is 18 amino acids long. CDR3 region: CASSPLMTSGSNTGELFF. In nucleotides, the CDR3 is TGTGCCAGCTCCCCCTTAATGACTAGCGGATCCAACACCGGGGAGCTGTTTTTT. Full variable domain (missing parts from reference TRBV18 and TRBJ2-2): NAGVMQNPRHLVRRRGQEARLRCSPMKGHSHVYWYRQLPEEGLKFMVYLQKENIIDESGMPKERFSAEFPKEGPSILRIQQVVRGDSAAYFCASSPLMTSGSNTGELFFGEGSRLTVL.

This clone was counted a few times. The chain links TRBV6-8 to TRBJ2-1, with 7 bases matching TRBD1. Germline V gene data show CDR1 as MNHGY and CDR2 as SAAAGT. The ends lost 5 bases at V and 4 bases at J; junction bases unmatched: 11. This CDR3 spans 16 amino acids. CDR3 amino acids: CASSDTDRKLYNEQFF. The DNA of the CDR3 is TGTGCCAGCAGTGATACGGACAGGAAGTTGTACAATGAGCAGTTCTTC.

In its sample, this clone is medium-sized. The V call is TRBV11-3, the J call TRBJ1-4; D is ambiguous. The CDR3 loop spans 14 amino acids. V gave up 5 bases and J gave up 3 bases, with 10 bases separating them. The V gene's germline CDR1 is SGHNT and CDR2 YENEEA. This CDR3 reads CASSHDTPNEKLFF. In DNA, the CDR3 is TGTGCCAGCAGCCACGACACACCTAATGAAAAACTGTTTTTT.

The V gene is TRBV28, the J gene TRBJ1-3, with no clear D. CDR1 and CDR2 from the germline V gene are MDHEN and SYDVKM. There are 14 residues in the CDR3. Trimming left V 2 bases short and J 3 bases short, with 8 bases between. CDR3 region: CASSLNWHGNTIYF. Written as DNA, the CDR3 is TGTGCCAGCAGTTTAAATTGGCATGGAAACACCATATATTTT.

This clone has a count of ten or more. This chain links TRBV11-3 with TRBJ1-1; maybe TRBD1 (6 bases). This CDR3 has 17 residues. V was shortened by 3 bases and J by 4 bases, with 21 bases between the two germline ends. The germline V gene encodes CDR1 SGHNT and CDR2 YENEEA. The CDR3 DNA reads as TGTGCCAGCAGCTTGGAGGGGGGCATCACAGCTCGCACTGAAGCTTTCTTT. Translating gives CASSLEGGITARTEAFF.